This T cell receptor beta chain stems from a study of response to subunit inactivated influenza vaccine. Points from the study as a whole: It was the authors' suggestion that each seasonal influenza vaccination recruits few new T cells.

MiXCR was run by TCRdb on the RT-PCR reads, yielding one entry per CDR3 protein. The table includes a few hundred thousand distinct CDR3 sequences, approximately 15% detected once. This clonotype was counted ten times or more. Its antigen is unknown. V dropped 2 bases and J dropped 1 base, with 8 bases sitting between them. The length of the CDR3 is 14 residues. Germline CDR1 is SEHNR and CDR2 is FQNEAQ (reference sequence). The rearrangement uses TRBV7-9 and TRBJ1-1; D remains ambiguous. The receptor's source is a man aged 50-59 years who received an inactivated influenza vaccine. Sequences were derived from PBMCs from blood, sampled roughly 12 days after vaccination. CDR3 residues: CASSLYATNTEAFF. The CDR3 bases are TGTGCCAGCAGCTTATACGCCACGAACACTGAAGCTTTCTTT.